These T cell receptor beta chains were read from a single sample in a study of a mutant IDH1 vaccine in newly diagnosed glioma. The assay was immunoSEQ multiplex PCR, and TCRdb's table has in-frame clones only and misses some. This table has tens of thousands of clones, roughly 81% appearing once. Their antigens remain unidentified. The sample was PBMCs, taken from a glioma patient whose treatment included an IDH1 peptide vaccine. These receptors were obtained from a man aged 35 to 55 with glioma. CDR3s include the opening cysteine and the closing phenylalanine or tryptophan. Fields, in order: J gene, clone size, V gene, D gene, CDR3 DNA, CDR3 protein. A D gene is named only where the DNA matches it firmly. Rows may omit the clone size; those that give it use once, few, many or a size class.

J: TRBJ2-3
size: once
V: TRBV14
D: NA
DNA: TGTGCCAGCAGCGTTGGGACGGGGGATACGCAGTATTTT
CDR3: CASSVGTGDTQYF

J: TRBJ2-1
size: once
V: TRBV4-3
D: NA
DNA: TGCGCCAGCAGCCAACGTCGGGGGCAGTGGGACAATGAGCAGTTCTTC
CDR3: CASSQRRGQWDNEQFF

J: TRBJ2-3
size: NA
V: TRBV6-5
D: NA
DNA: TGTGCCAGCAGTTACGAGGGTTTCATGACAGATACGCAGTATTTT
CDR3: CASSYEGFMTDTQYF

J: TRBJ2-4
size: NA
V: TRBV7-2
D: NA
DNA: TGTGCCAGCAGCTCGGGCGCTGGGAACATTCAGTACTTC
CDR3: CASSSGAGNIQYF

J: TRBJ1-2
size: NA
V: TRBV19
D: NA
DNA: TGTGCCAGTAGTATTGACGGACAGTCTATGTATGGCTACACCTTC
CDR3: CASSIDGQSMYGYTF

J: TRBJ1-4
size: NA
V: TRBV7-2
D: NA
DNA: TGTGCCAGCAGCTTAACCCCAGGGCGAACTAATGAAAAACTGTTTTTT
CDR3: CASSLTPGRTNEKLFF

J: TRBJ1-5
size: NA
V: TRBV5-8
D: NA
DNA: TGTGCCAGCAGCTTGGAAGTAGGCGAGTCACTGAATCAGCCCCAGCATTTT
CDR3: CASSLEVGESLNQPQHF

J: TRBJ2-7
size: NA
V: TRBV4-2
D: NA
DNA: TGTGCCAGCAGCCAAGATCCGTGGTACGAGCAGTACTTC
CDR3: CASSQDPWYEQYF

J: TRBJ1-5
size: NA
V: TRBV7-9
D: NA
DNA: TGTGCCAGCAGCTTAGCGACAGGAAATCAGCCCCAGCATTTT
CDR3: CASSLATGNQPQHF

J: TRBJ2-2
size: NA
V: TRBV9
D: TRBD1
DNA: TGTGCCAGCGGGCCTACAGGGGGCACCGGGGAGCTGTTTTTT
CDR3: CASGPTGGTGELFF

J: TRBJ2-6
size: NA
V: TRBV4-1
D: TRBD1
DNA: TGCGCCAGCACGCCACGACAGGGTTTATCTGGGGCCAACGTCCTGACTTTC
CDR3: CASTPRQGLSGANVLTF

J: TRBJ1-6
size: NA
V: TRBV4-1
D: TRBD1
DNA: TGCGCCAGCAGCCAAGAGAGGTCGAACAGGGGTTCACCCCTCCACTTT
CDR3: CASSQERSNRGSPLHF

J: TRBJ1-1
size: NA
V: TRBV10-3
D: TRBD1
DNA: TGTGCCATCAGTGATCAGGGGGCTGGATCTGAAGCTTTCTTT
CDR3: CAISDQGAGSEAFF

J: TRBJ2-3
size: NA
V: TRBV19
D: TRBD1
DNA: TGTGCCAGTAGTATCGGAGTTGGGACAGGGGTCACAGATACGCAGTATTTT
CDR3: CASSIGVGTGVTDTQYF

J: TRBJ2-1
size: NA
V: TRBV18
D: TRBD1
DNA: TGTGCCAGCTCACCACTGACAGGGAGCTCCTACAATGAGCAGTTCTTC
CDR3: CASSPLTGSSYNEQFF

J: TRBJ1-2
size: once
V: TRBV27
D: TRBD1
DNA: TGTGCCAGCAGTTTTCGGACAGGGGAGCATGGCTACACCTTC
CDR3: CASSFRTGEHGYTF

J: TRBJ2-4
size: NA
V: TRBV19
D: TRBD2
DNA: TGTGCCAGTAGCACCCGGGGGGGGCCACAGTACTTC
CDR3: CASSTRGGPQYF

J: TRBJ2-6
size: NA
V: TRBV19
D: TRBD1
DNA: TGTGCCACCTCAGGGCGAACCGGGACAGGGGCGTCTGGGGCCAACGTCCTGACTTTC
CDR3: CATSGRTGTGASGANVLTF

J: TRBJ2-2
size: once
V: TRBV7-9
D: NA
DNA: TGTGCCAGCAGCTTAGCCGGGACCGGGGAGCTGTTTTTT
CDR3: CASSLAGTGELFF

J: TRBJ2-6
size: once
V: TRBV5-4
D: NA
DNA: TGTGCCAGCAGCTGGGGTCCTTTCGGTGGGGCCAACGTCCTGACTTTC
CDR3: CASSWGPFGGANVLTF

J: TRBJ2-5
size: NA
V: TRBV7-7
D: NA
DNA: TGTGCTAGCAGCCCAGGACAGCCCCAAGAGACCCAGTACTTC
CDR3: CASSPGQPQETQYF

J: TRBJ2-7
size: once
V: TRBV28
D: TRBD2
DNA: TGTGCCAGCAGTTTAGTGGGAGGGAACTACGAGCAGTACTTC
CDR3: CASSLVGGNYEQYF

J: TRBJ2-1
size: NA
V: TRBV18
D: NA
DNA: TGTGCCAGCTCACCAAGGTCTATAGATGAGCAGTTCTTC
CDR3: CASSPRSIDEQFF

J: TRBJ2-7
size: NA
V: TRBV10-3
D: TRBD2
DNA: TGTGCCATCAGTGTGGCGGGAGGGCCATCCGAGCAGTACTTC
CDR3: CAISVAGGPSEQYF

J: TRBJ2-7
size: NA
V: TRBV5-6
D: NA
DNA: TGTGCCAGCAGCTCCCCGACTAGACCCTACGAGCAGTACTTC
CDR3: CASSSPTRPYEQYF

J: TRBJ2-5
size: NA
V: TRBV23-1
D: NA
DNA: TGCGCCAGCAGTCAATCGAACGCCCGAGGGACCCAGTACTTC
CDR3: CASSQSNARGTQYF

J: TRBJ2-3
size: NA
V: TRBV5-6
D: NA
DNA: TGTGCCAGCAAACGAAGGGGTGGGGGCACAGATACGCAGTATTTT
CDR3: CASKRRGGGTDTQYF

J: TRBJ1-3
size: NA
V: TRBV15
D: NA
DNA: TGTGCCACCAGTTGGGGTCCAGGGACTGGAAACACCATATATTTT
CDR3: CATSWGPGTGNTIYF

J: TRBJ1-2
size: NA
V: TRBV4-1
D: TRBD1
DNA: TGCGCCAGCAGCCAAGACGACAGGGGGCGAGGCTACACCTTC
CDR3: CASSQDDRGRGYTF